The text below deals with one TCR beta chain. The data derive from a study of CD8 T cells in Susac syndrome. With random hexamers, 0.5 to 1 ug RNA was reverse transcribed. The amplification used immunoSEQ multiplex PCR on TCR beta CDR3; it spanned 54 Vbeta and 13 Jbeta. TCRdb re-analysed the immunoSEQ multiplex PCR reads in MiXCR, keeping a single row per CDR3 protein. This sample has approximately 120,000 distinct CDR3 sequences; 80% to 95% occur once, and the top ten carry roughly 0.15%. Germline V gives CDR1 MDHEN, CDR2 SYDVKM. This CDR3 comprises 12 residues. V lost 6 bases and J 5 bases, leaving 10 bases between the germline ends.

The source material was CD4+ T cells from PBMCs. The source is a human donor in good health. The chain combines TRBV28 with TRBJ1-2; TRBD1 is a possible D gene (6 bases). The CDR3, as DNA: TGTGCCAGCAGCCGTCAGGGGTATGGCTACACCTTC. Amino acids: CASSRQGYGYTF.